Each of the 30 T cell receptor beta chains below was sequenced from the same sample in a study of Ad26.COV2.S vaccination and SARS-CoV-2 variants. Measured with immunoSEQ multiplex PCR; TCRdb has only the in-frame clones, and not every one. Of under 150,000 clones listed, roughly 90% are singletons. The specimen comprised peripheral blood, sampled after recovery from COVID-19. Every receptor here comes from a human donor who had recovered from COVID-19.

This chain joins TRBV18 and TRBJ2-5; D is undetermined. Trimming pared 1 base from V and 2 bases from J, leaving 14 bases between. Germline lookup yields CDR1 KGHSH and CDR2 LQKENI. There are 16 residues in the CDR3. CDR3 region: CASSPLSRARQETQYF. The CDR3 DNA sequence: TGTGCCAGCTCACCACTGTCACGCGCCCGTCAAGAGACCCAGTACTTC.

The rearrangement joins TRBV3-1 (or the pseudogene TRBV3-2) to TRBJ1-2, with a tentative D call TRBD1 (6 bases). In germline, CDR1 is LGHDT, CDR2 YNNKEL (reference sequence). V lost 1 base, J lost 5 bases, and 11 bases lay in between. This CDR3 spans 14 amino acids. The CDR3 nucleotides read TGTGCCAGCAGCCAAGGGGGGGCTTCTTATGGCTACACCTTC. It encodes CASSQGGASYGYTF.

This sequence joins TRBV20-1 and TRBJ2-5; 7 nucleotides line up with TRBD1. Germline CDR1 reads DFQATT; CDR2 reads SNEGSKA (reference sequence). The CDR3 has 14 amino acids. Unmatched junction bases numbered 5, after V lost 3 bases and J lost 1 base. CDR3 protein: CSASIRGFQETQYF. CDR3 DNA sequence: TGCAGTGCTAGTATCAGGGGGTTCCAAGAGACCCAGTACTTC.

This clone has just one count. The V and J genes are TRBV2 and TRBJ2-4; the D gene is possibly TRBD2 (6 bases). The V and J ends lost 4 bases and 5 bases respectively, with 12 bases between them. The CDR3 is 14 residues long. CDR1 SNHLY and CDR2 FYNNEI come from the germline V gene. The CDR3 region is CASSGGVFQNIQYF. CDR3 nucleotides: TGTGCCAGCAGTGGGGGGGTTTTCCAAAACATTCAGTACTTC. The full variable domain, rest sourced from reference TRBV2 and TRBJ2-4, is EPEVTQTPSHQVTQMGQEVILRCVPISNHLYFYWYRQILGQKVEFLVSFYNNEISEKSEIFDDQFSVERPDGSNFTLKIRSTKLEDSAMYFCASSGGVFQNIQYFGAGTRLSVL.

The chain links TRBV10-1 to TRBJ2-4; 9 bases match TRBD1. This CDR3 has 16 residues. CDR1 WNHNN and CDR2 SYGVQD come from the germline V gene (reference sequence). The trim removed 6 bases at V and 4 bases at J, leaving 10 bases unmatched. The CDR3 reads CASRGQGVVGKNIQYF. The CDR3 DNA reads TGCGCCAGCAGGGGACAGGGTGTTGTAGGGAAAAACATTCAGTACTTC.

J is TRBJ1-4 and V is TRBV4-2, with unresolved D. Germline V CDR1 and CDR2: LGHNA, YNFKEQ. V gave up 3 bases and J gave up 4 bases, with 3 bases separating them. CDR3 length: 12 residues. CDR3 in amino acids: CASSHSNEKLFF. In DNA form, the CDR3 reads TGTGCCAGCAGCCACAGTAATGAAAAACTGTTTTTT.

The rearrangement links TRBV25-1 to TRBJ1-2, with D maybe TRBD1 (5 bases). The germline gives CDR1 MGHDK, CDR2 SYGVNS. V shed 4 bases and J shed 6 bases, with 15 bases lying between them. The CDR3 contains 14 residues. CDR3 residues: CASSARWGWDGYTF. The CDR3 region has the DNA TGTGCCAGCAGTGCCCGTTGGGGGTGGGATGGCTACACCTTC.

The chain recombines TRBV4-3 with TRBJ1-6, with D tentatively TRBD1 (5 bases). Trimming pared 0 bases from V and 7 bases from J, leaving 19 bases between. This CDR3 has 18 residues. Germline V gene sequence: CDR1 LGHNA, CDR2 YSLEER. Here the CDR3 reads CASSQDRGEGLLNSPLHF. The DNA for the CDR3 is TGCGCCAGCAGCCAAGATAGGGGTGAAGGCCTATTGAATTCACCCCTCCACTTT.

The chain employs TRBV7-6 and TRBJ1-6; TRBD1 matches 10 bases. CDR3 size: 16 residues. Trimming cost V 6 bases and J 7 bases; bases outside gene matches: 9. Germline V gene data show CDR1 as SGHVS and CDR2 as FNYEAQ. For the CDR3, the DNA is TGTGCCAGCAGTCAAACCGGGACAGGGGTCAATTCACCCCTCCACTTT. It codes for CASSQTGTGVNSPLHF. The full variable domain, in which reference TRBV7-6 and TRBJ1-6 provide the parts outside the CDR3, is GAGVSQSPRYKVTKRGQDVALRCDPISGHVSLYWYRQALGQGPEFLTYFNYEAQQDKSGLPNDRFSAERPEGSISTLTIQRTEQRDSAMYRCASSQTGTGVNSPLHFGNGTRLTVT.

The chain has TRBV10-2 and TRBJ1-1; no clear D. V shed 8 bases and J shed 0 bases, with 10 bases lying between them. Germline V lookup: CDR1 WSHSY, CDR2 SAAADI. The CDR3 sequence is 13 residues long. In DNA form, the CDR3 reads TGCGCCAGCTTCAGACGGATGAACACTGAAGCTTTCTTT. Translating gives CASFRRMNTEAFF.

CDR3 protein: CASSPGPTYEQYF. The CDR3 region has the DNA TGTGCCAGCAGTCCCGGGCCTACCTACGAGCAGTACTTC. The chain couples TRBV27 to TRBJ2-7; D remains unclear. The CDR3 consists of 13 residues. Germline-derived CDR1 and CDR2 are MNHEY and SMNVEV (reference sequence). Trimming took 5 bases from V and 2 from J, leaving 10 bases between them.

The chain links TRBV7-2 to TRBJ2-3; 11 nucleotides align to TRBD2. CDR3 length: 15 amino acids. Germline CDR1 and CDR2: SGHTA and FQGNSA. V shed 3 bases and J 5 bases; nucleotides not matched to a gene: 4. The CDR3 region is CASSFTSGGGDTQYF. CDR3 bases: TGTGCCAGCAGCTTTACTAGCGGGGGTGGAGATACGCAGTATTTT.

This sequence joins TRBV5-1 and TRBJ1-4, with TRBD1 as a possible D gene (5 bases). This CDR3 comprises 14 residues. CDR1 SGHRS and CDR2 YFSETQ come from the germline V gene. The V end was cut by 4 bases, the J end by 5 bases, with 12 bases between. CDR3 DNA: TGCGCCAGCAGCACCGGGACCGGGAATGAAAAACTGTTTTTT. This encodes CASSTGTGNEKLFF.

The CDR3 DNA reads as TGTGCCAGTAGCCCCCAGGGGAATCAGCCCCAGCATTTT. As protein: CASSPQGNQPQHF. The rearrangement joins TRBV19 to TRBJ1-5; weak D call: TRBD1 (6 bases). Germline CDR1 is LNHDA and CDR2 is SQIVND (reference sequence). V lost 6 bases, J lost 4 bases, and 10 bases lay in between. The CDR3 is made up of 13 amino acids.

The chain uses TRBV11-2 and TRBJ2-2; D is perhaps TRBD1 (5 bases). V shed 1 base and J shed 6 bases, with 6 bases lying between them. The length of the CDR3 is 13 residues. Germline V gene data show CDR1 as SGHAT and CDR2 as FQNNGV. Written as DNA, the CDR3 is TGTGCCAGCAGCTTAGGGGGCGCCGGGGAGCTGTTTTTT. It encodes CASSLGGAGELFF.

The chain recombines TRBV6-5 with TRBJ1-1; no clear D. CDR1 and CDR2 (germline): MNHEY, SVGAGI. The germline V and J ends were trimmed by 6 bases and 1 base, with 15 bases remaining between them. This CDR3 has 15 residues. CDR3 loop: CASSPSPPENTEAFF. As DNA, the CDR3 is TGTGCCAGCAGCCCAAGCCCGCCAGAGAACACTGAAGCTTTCTTT.

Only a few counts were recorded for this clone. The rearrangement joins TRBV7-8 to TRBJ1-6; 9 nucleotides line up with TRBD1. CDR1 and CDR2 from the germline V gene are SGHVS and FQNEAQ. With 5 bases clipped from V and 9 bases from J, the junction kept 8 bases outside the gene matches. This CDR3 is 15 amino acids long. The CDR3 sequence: CASSRGTGGTSPLHF. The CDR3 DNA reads TGTGCCAGCAGCCGAGGTACAGGGGGCACTTCACCCCTCCACTTT. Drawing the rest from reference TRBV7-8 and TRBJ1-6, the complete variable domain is GAGVSQSPRYKVAKRGQDVALRCDPISGHVSLFWYQQALGQGPEFLTYFQNEAQLDKSGLPSDRFFAERPEGSVSTLKIQRTQQEDSAVYLCASSRGTGGTSPLHFGNGTRLTVT.

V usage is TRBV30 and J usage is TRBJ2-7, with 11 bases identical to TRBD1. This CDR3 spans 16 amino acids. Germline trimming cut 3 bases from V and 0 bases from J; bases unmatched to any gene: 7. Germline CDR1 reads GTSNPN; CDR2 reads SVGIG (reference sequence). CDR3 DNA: TGTGCCTGGAGCGGGGACAGGGGGTCAAACTCCTACGAGCAGTACTTC. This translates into CAWSGDRGSNSYEQYF. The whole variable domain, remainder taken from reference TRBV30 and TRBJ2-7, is SQTIHQWPATLVQPVGSPLSLECTVEGTSNPNLYWYRQAAGRGLQLLFYSVGIGQISSEVPQNLSASRPQDRQFILSSKKLLLSDSGFYLCAWSGDRGSNSYEQYFGPGTRLTVT.

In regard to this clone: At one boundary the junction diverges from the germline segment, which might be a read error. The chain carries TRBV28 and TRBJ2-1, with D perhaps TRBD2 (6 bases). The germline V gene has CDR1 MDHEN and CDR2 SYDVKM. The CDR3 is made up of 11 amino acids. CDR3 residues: CATHLGGPRVF. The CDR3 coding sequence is TGTGCCACCCACCTAGGAGGGCCTCGGGTCTTC.

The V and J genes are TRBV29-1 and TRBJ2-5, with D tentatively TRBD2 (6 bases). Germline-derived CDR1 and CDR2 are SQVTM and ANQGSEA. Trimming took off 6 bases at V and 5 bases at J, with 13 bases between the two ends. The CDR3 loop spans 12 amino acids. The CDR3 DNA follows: TGCAGCGTAGGAGGGGTGGTGGAGACCCAGTACTTC. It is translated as CSVGGVVETQYF.

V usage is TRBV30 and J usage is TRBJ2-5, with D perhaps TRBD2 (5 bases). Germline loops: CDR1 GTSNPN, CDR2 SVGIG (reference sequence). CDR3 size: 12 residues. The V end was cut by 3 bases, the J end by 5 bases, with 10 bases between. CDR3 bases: TGTGCCTGGAGGAGCGGATGGGAGACCCAGTACTTC. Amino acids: CAWRSGWETQYF.

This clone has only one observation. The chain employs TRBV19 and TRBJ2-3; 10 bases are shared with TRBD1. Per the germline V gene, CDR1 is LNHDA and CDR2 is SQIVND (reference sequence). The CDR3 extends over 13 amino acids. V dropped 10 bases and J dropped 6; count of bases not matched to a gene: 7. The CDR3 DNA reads TGTGCCACCCGACAGGGGGCGGGGGATACGCAGTATTTT. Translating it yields CATRQGAGDTQYF.

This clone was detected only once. DNA of the CDR3: TGTGCCAGCAGTTTCCAACTACAGGGATCCTACGAGCAGTACTTC. This codes for CASSFQLQGSYEQYF. The chain joins TRBV27 to TRBJ2-7, with D tentatively TRBD1 (6 bases). CDR1 MNHEY and CDR2 SMNVEV come from the germline V gene (reference sequence). CDR3 size: 15 residues. V dropped 3 bases and J dropped 1 base, with 13 bases sitting between them.

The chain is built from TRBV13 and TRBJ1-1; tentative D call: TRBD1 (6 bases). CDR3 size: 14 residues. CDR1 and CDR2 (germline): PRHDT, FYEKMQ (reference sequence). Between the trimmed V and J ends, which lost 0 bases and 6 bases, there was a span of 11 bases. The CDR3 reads CASSLGAGAAEAFF. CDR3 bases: TGTGCCAGCAGCTTAGGGGCAGGGGCCGCTGAAGCTTTCTTT.

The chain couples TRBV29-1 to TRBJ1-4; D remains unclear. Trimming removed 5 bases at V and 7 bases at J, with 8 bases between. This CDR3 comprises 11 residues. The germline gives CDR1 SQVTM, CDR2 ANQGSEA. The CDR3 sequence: CSVLSFEKLFF. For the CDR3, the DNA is TGCAGCGTTCTGTCGTTTGAAAAACTGTTTTTT. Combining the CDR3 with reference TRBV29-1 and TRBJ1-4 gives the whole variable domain SAVISQKPSRDICQRGTSLTIQCQVDSQVTMMFWYRQQPGQSLTLIATANQGSEATYESGFVIDKFPISRPNLTFSTLTVSNMSPEDSSIYLCSVLSFEKLFFGSGTQLSVL.

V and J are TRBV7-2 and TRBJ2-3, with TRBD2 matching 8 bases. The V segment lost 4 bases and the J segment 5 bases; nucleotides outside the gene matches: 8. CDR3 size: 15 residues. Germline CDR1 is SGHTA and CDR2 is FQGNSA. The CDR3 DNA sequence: TGTGCCAGCAGCTCGGGGGGGGACCCACGAGATACGCAGTATTTT. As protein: CASSSGGDPRDTQYF.

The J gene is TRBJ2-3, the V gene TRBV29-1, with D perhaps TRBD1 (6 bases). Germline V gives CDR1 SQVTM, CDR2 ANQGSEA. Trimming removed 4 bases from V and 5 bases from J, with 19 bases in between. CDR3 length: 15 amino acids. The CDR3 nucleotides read TGCAGCGTTGCGTTTTTACAGGCCAGGGGAGATACGCAGTATTTT. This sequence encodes CSVAFLQARGDTQYF.

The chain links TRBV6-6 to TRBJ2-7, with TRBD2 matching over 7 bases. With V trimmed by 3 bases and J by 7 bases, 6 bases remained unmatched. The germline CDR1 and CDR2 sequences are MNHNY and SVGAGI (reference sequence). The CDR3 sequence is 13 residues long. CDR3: CASSYLAGGEQYF. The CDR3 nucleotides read TGTGCCAGCAGTTATCTCGCCGGGGGGGAGCAGTACTTC.

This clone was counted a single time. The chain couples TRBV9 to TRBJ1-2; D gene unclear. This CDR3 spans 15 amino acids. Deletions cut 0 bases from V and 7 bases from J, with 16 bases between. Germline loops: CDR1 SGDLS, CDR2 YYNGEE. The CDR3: CASSVDGRGKAGYTF. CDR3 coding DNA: TGTGCCAGCAGCGTAGATGGAAGAGGCAAGGCTGGCTACACCTTC.

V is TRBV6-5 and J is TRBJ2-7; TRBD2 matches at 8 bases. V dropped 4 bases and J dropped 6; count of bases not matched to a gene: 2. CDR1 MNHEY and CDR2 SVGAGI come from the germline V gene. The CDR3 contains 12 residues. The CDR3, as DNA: TGTGCCAGCAGTTCGGGGGGGCGCGAGCAGTACTTC. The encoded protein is CASSSGGREQYF.